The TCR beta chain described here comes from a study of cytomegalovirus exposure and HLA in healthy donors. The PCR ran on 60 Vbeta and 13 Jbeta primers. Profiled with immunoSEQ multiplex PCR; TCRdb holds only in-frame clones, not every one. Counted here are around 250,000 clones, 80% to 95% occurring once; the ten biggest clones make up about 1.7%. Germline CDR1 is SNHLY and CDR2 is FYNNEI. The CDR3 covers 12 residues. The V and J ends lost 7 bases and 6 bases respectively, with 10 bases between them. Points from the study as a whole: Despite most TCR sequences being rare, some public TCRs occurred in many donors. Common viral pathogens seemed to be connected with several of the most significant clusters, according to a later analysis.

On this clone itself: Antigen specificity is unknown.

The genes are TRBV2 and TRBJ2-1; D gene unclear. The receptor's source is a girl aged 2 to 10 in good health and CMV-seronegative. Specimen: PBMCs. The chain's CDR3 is CASIARSNEQFF. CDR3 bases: TGTGCCAGCATTGCTAGATCCAATGAGCAGTTCTTC.